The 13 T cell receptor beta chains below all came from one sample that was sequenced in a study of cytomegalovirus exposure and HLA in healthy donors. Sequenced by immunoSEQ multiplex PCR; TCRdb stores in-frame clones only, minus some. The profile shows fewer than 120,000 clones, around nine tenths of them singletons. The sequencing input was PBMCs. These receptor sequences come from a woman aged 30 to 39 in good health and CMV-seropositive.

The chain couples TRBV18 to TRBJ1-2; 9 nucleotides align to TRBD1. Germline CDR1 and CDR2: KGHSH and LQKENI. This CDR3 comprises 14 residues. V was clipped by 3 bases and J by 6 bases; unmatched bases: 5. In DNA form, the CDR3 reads TGTGCCAGCTCACCGACAGGGGGGGGAAATGGCTACACCTTC. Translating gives CASSPTGGGNGYTF. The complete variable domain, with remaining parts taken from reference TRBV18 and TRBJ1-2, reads NAGVMQNPRHLVRRRGQEARLRCSPMKGHSHVYWYRQLPEEGLKFMVYLQKENIIDESGMPKERFSAEFPKEGPSILRIQQVVRGDSAAYFCASSPTGGGNGYTFGSGTRLTVV.

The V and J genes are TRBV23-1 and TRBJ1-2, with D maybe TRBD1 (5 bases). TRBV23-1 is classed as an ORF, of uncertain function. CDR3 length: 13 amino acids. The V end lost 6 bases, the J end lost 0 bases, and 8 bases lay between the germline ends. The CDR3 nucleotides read TGCGCCAGCAGCAGGGCCCCTAACTATGGCTACACCTTC. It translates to CASSRAPNYGYTF.

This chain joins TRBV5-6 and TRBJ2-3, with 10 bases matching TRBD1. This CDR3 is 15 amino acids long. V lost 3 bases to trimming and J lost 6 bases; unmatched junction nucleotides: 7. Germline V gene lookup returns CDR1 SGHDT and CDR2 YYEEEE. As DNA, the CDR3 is TGTGCCAGCAGCTCTGGACAGGGGGGTGTGGATACGCAGTATTTT. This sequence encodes CASSSGQGGVDTQYF.

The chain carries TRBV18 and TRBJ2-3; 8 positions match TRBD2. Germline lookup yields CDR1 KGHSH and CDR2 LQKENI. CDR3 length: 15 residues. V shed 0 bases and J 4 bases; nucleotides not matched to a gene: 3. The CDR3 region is CASSPPGLVADTQYF. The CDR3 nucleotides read TGTGCCAGCTCACCACCGGGACTAGTCGCAGATACGCAGTATTTT.

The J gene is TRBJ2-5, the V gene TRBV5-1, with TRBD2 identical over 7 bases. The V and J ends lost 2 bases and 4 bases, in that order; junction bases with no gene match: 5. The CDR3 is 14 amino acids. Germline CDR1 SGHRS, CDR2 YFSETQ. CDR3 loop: CASSFGGKGETQYF. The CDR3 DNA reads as TGCGCCAGCAGCTTCGGGGGGAAGGGAGAGACCCAGTACTTC. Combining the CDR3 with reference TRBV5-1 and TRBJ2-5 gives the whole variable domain KAGVTQTPRYLIKTRGQQVTLSCSPISGHRSVSWYQQTPGQGLQFLFEYFSETQRNKGNFPGRFSGRQFSNSRSEMNVSTLELGDSALYLCASSFGGKGETQYFGPGTRLLVL.

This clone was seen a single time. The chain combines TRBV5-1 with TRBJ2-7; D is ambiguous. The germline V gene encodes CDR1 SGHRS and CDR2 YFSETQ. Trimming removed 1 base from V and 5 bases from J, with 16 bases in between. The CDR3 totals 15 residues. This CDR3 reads CASSLSPNRNDEQYF. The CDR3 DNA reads TGCGCCAGCAGCTTGAGTCCTAACAGAAACGACGAGCAGTACTTC.

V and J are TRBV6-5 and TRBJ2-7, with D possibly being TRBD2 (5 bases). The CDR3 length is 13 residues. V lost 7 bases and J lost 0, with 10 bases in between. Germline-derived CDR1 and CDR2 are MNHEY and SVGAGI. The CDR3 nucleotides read TGTGCCAGCATTGACGAGGGCTCCTACGAGCAGTACTTC. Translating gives CASIDEGSYEQYF.

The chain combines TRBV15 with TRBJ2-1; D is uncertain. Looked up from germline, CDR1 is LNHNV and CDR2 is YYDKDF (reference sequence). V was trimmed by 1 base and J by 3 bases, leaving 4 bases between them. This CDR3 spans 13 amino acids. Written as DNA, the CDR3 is TGTGCCACCAGCAGAGCCCTCTACAATGAGCAGTTCTTC. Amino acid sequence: CATSRALYNEQFF.

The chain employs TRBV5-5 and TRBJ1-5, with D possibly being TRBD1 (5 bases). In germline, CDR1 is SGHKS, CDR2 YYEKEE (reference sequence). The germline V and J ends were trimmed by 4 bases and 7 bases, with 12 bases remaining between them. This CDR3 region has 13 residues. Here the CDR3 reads CASSQDGAQPQHF. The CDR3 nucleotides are TGTGCCAGCAGCCAGGATGGGGCCCAGCCCCAGCATTTT.

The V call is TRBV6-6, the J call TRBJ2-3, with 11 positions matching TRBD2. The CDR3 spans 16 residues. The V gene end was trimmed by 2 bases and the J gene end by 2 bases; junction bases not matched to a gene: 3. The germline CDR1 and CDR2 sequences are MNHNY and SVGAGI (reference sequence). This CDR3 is CASSYLSGRATDTQYF. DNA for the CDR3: TGTGCCAGCAGTTACCTTAGCGGGAGGGCCACAGATACGCAGTATTTT.

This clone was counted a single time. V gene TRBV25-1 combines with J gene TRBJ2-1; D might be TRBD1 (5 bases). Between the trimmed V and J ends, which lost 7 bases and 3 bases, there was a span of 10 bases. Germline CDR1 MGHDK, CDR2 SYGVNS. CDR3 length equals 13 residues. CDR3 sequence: CASTGQVYNEQFF. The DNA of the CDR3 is TGTGCCAGCACCGGACAAGTCTACAATGAGCAGTTCTTC.

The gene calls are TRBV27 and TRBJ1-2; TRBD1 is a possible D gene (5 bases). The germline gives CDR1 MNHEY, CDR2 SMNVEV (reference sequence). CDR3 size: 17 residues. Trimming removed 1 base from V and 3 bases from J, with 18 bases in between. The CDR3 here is CASSLYGDAGLYYGYTF. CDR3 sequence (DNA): TGTGCCAGCAGTTTATACGGGGACGCGGGGCTTTACTATGGCTACACCTTC.

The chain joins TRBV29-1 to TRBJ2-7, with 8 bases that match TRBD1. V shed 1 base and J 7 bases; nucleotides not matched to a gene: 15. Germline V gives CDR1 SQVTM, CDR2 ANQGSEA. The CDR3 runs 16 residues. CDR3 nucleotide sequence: TGCAGCGTTGAAGGGAGTCCACGGACAGGGTATAGGGAGCAGTACTTC. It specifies CSVEGSPRTGYREQYF.